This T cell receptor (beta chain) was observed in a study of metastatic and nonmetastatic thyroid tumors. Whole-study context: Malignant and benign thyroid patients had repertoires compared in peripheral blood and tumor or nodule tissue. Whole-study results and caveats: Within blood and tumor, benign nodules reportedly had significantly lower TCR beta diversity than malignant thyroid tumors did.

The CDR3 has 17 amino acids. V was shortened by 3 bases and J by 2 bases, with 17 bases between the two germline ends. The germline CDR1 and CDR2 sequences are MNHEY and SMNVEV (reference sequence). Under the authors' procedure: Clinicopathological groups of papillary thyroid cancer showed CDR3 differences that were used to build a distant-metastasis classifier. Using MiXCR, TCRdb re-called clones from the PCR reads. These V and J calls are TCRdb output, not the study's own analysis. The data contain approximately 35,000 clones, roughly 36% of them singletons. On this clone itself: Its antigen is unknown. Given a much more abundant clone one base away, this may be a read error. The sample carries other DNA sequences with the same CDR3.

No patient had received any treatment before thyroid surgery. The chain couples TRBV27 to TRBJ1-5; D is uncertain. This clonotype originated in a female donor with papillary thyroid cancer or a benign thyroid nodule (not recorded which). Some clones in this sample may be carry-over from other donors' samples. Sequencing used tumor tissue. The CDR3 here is CASSLTGGRNGNQPQHF. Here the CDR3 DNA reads TGTGCCAGCAGTTTGACGGGTGGGAGGAATGGCAATCAGCCCCAGCATTTT.